This T cell receptor beta chain was identified in a study of PD-L1 blockade in urothelial cancer. Overall study context: Of 29 patients, about two dozen were males with bladder-origin urothelial cancer. Among blood samples, the median T cell count was 141,255.

Here immunoSEQ multiplex PCR was the method, and the copy in TCRdb shows in-frame clones only, minus some. The repertoire consists of 46,000 or so clones, with around 85% occurring once and the leading ten covering around 9.3%. In germline, CDR1 is MNHEY, CDR2 SMNVEV (reference sequence). V lost 4 bases to trimming and J lost 1 base; unmatched junction nucleotides: 7. The CDR3 totals 15 residues. Described time point: peripheral blood 6 weeks after treatment start. The chain is built from TRBV27 and TRBJ2-7; 7 nucleotides align to TRBD1. Here the sequenced sample was PBMCs, taken around atezolizumab (anti-PD-L1) treatment. The source is a man aged 60 to 69 with urothelial cancer. CDR3 residues: CASSSDRVVSYEQYF. CDR3 bases: TGTGCCAGCAGTTCCGACAGGGTGGTATCCTACGAGCAGTACTTC.